This T cell receptor (beta chain) was captured by sequencing in a study of T cell changes during pregnancy in multiple sclerosis. CDR1 and CDR2 from the germline V gene are KGHSH and LQKENI. CDR3 length: 18 amino acids. V was clipped by 3 bases and J by 2 bases; unmatched bases: 14. Method: immunoSEQ multiplex PCR; TCRdb's copy keeps in-frame clones and lacks some. This sample has roughly 30,000 clones, with approximately 91% found just once. Material: CD4+ T cells from peripheral blood mononuclear cells, obtained in the first trimester of pregnancy. The chain links TRBV18 to TRBJ2-3; 7 nucleotides agree with TRBD1. The TCR was taken from a female donor in good health, enrolled as a control in a pregnancy study. CDR3 DNA: TGTGCCAGCTCACCCTACGTTAACAGGGGATCTTTCACAGATACGCAGTATTTT. Translating gives CASSPYVNRGSFTDTQYF.